This is a list of T cell receptor beta chains from one sample in a study of T-cell memory formation after mild COVID-19. One entry per CDR3 protein results from TCRdb running MiXCR on the 5' RACE reads. This table has under 450,000 distinct CDR3 sequences, 13% to 15% appearing once. Source material: PBMCs or a T cell subset sorted from them (not recorded which). The receptors derive from a man younger than 35 who had mild COVID-19 (a few samples of this study predate the infection). Cell type and time point are not known. Each CDR3 is given with its conserved first and last residue. The D gene is left open where the match is weak. Expanded clones are given a class, and other clones once, few, many or no size at all.

abundance	v_gene	d_gene	j_gene	CDR3nt	CDR3aa
few	TRBV7-2	.	TRBJ2-2	TGTGCCAGCAGCCCGTTTGGGGGGCCCCAGGTCGGGGAGCTGTTTTTT	CASSPFGGPQVGELFF
.	TRBV24-1	.	TRBJ2-1	TGTGCCACCAGTGACTATGGAGAGACGGGGGCGTTCTTC	CATSDYGETGAFF
many	TRBV4-1	.	TRBJ2-3	TGCGCCAGCAGCCAAGCGGGACTTCGGTGGTATTTT	CASSQAGLRWYF
few	TRBV20-1	.	TRBJ1-1	TGCAGTGCTCGGGTGGGAGGGGCGATGGCTGAAGCTTTCTTT	CSARVGGAMAEAFF
many	TRBV12-3/TRBV12-4	.	TRBJ1-2	TGTGCCAGCAGGGAGAGGGGAACTAACTATGGCTACACCTTC	CASRERGTNYGYTF
.	TRBV5-1	.	TRBJ1-5	TGCGCCAGCAGCACCGCCGGGGGTGAGAGTCAGCCCCAGCATTTT	CASSTAGGESQPQHF
few	TRBV6-2/TRBV6-3	.	TRBJ2-3	TGTGCCAGCAGTCCAAGTATAGGGGGACCGGATACGCAGTATTTT	CASSPSIGGPDTQYF
.	TRBV4-1	TRBD2	TRBJ2-5	TGCGCCAGCAGCCACCTGACTAGCGGGGGCGAGACCCAGTACTTC	CASSHLTSGGETQYF
.	TRBV5-1	.	TRBJ2-7	TGCGCCAGCAGCTTGCGGGGCGTCGGTATCGAGCAGTACTTC	CASSLRGVGIEQYF
.	TRBV19	TRBD1	TRBJ1-4	TGTGCCACCCGGACAGGGGGTAATGAAAAACTGTTTTTT	CATRTGGNEKLFF
once	TRBV3-1	.	TRBJ1-1	TGTGCCAGCAGCCCTACCCAAACGTTTCGGGGGAACACTGAAGCTTTCTTT	CASSPTQTFRGNTEAFF
many	TRBV7-2	.	TRBJ2-3	TGTGCCAGCAGCTTAGAACTTAAAGAAACGCAGTATTTT	CASSLELKETQYF